This T cell receptor beta chain was recovered during a study of blood T cell repertoires in COVID-19. Study details: In each case, the material was cDNA or gDNA derived from T cells, B-cell-depleted T cells, or PBMCs.

In the original processing: The authors estimated nucleated cell counts from reference gene primer amplification. Method: immunoSEQ multiplex PCR; TCRdb's copy keeps in-frame clones and lacks some. V and J calls plus clone size are reproduced from that table; the DNA served to infer D and trimming. Of roughly 200,000 clones in the sample, 75% to 90% were seen once. Cohort assignment relied on participant-reported clinical history. CDR1 KGHDR and CDR2 SFDVKD come from the germline V gene. Losses at the gene ends were 6 bases for V and 4 bases for J; bases not matched to a gene: 6. The CDR3 consists of 14 residues.

The receptor was isolated from a woman in her 40s with acute COVID-19. Sequencing input: PBMCs or T cells enriched from blood (not recorded which). The chain recombines TRBV24-1 with TRBJ1-1; the match to TRBD1 covers 8 bases. The CDR3 is CATSQGARGTEAFF. The DNA for the CDR3 is TGTGCCACCAGTCAGGGGGCAAGAGGCACTGAAGCTTTCTTT.